The 27 T cell receptor beta chains below were found in one sample sequenced in a study of cytomegalovirus exposure and HLA in healthy donors. The PCR was carried out with 60 Vbeta primers and 13 Jbeta primers. TCRdb keeps only in-frame clones here, not all; method: immunoSEQ multiplex PCR. This sample has 53,000 or so clones, with about 69% found just once. The sample consisted of PBMCs. The receptors shown here come from a man aged 25-45 years in good health and CMV-seropositive.

V and J are TRBV6-8 and TRBJ2-5; D might be TRBD1 (6 bases). This CDR3 spans 16 amino acids. V dropped 5 bases and J dropped 3 bases, with 19 bases sitting between them. Germline V gene lookup returns CDR1 MNHGY and CDR2 SAAAGT. For the CDR3, the DNA is TGTGCCAGCAGTCAAATAACAGGGTCGATTAAAGAGACCCAGTACTTC. It specifies CASSQITGSIKETQYF.

The gene calls are TRBV7-8 and TRBJ1-2, with TRBD1 identical over 9 bases. Per the germline V gene, CDR1 is SGHVS and CDR2 is FQNEAQ. The CDR3 totals 14 residues. J gave up 5 bases and V 2 bases, and 3 bases lay outside the gene matches. The CDR3 DNA sequence: TGTGCCAGCAGCTTATTACAGGGGGCGTATGGCTACACCTTC. This codes for CASSLLQGAYGYTF.

Details on this clone: A junction end diverges from the germline sequence, so it may reflect a read error. V usage is TRBV5-1 and J usage is TRBJ2-3; the D gene is possibly TRBD1 (6 bases). CDR1 SGHRS and CDR2 YFSETQ come from the germline V gene. The CDR3 has 16 residues. In DNA form, the CDR3 reads TGCGCCAGCAGCCTGGACGGACAGTCCTTCACATATACGCAGTATTTT. Protein: CASSLDGQSFTYTQYF.

The chain is built from TRBV27 and TRBJ2-1, with D possibly TRBD2 on 6 matching bases. Germline V gene sequence: CDR1 MNHEY, CDR2 SMNVEV (reference sequence). Trimming stripped 6 bases from V and 0 bases from J, with 12 bases between. The CDR3 consists of 15 residues. The CDR3 region has the DNA TGTGCCAGCAGCCTTCGGGGGAGCTCCTACAATGAGCAGTTCTTC. Translation gives CASSLRGSSYNEQFF.

This chain uses TRBV5-6 with TRBJ2-7; 7 bases are shared with TRBD1. The germline V gene has CDR1 SGHDT and CDR2 YYEEEE. The CDR3 runs to 13 residues. V gave up 5 bases and J gave up 2 bases; unmatched junction bases: 4. Here the CDR3 DNA reads TGTGCCAGCAGACCTGACAGGGCCTACGAGCAGTACTTC. Translated, it gives CASRPDRAYEQYF.

The rearrangement joins TRBV7-3 to TRBJ2-1; D possibly corresponds to TRBD2 (5 bases). The CDR3 sequence is 13 residues long. Germline CDR1 and CDR2: SGHTA and FQGTGA. Trimming cost V 5 bases and J 5 bases, with 10 bases left between them. The CDR3 is CASSPDLNNEQFF. In DNA, the CDR3 is TGTGCCAGCAGCCCGGACTTGAACAATGAGCAGTTCTTC.

The chain recombines TRBV7-6 with TRBJ1-1, with 9 bases fitting TRBD1. Germline V gene data show CDR1 as SGHVS and CDR2 as FNYEAQ. There are 15 residues in the CDR3. J gave up 4 bases and V 1 base, and 4 bases lay outside the gene matches. This CDR3 reads CASSLEGTGSTEAFF. CDR3 coding DNA: TGTGCCAGCAGCTTAGAAGGGACAGGGAGCACTGAAGCTTTCTTT.

J is TRBJ1-1 and V is TRBV18, with D possibly matching TRBD1 (5 bases). CDR1 is KGHSH and CDR2 is LQKENI in the germline V gene. CDR3 size: 15 residues. V was pared by 2 bases and J by 3 bases, with 13 bases between. In DNA form, the CDR3 reads TGTGCCAGCTCACCAGGAAGGGGAGGGGACACTGAAGCTTTCTTT. This translates into CASSPGRGGDTEAFF.

As DNA, the CDR3 is TGTGCCATCAGCCTAGGAGGGAACACTGAAGCTTTCTTT. It is translated as CAISLGGNTEAFF. This sequence joins TRBV10-3 and TRBJ1-1; D not certain. The CDR3 sequence is 13 residues long. In germline, CDR1 is ENHRY, CDR2 SYGVKD. V dropped 6 bases and J dropped 1 base, with 9 bases sitting between them.

The rearrangement uses TRBV7-6 and TRBJ2-7; TRBD1 matches 11 bases. Germline loops: CDR1 SGHVS, CDR2 FNYEAQ. The CDR3 runs to 16 residues. V dropped 3 bases and J dropped 4; count of bases not matched to a gene: 8. The CDR3 DNA reads as TGTGCCAGCAGCTTGGGGCCGGGACAGGGGGGTTACGAGCAGTACTTC. Translated, it gives CASSLGPGQGGYEQYF. The full variable domain, with the rest looked up from reference TRBV7-6 and TRBJ2-7, is GAGVSQSPRYKVTKRGQDVALRCDPISGHVSLYWYRQALGQGPEFLTYFNYEAQQDKSGLPNDRFSAERPEGSISTLTIQRTEQRDSAMYRCASSLGPGQGGYEQYFGPGTRLTVT.

This chain uses TRBV6-5 with TRBJ2-1; D is possibly TRBD1 (6 bases). Germline CDR1 MNHEY, CDR2 SVGAGI. The CDR3 has 13 amino acids. The ends were cut back, 6 bases at V and 8 bases at J, with 14 bases in the middle. Here the CDR3 reads CASRLQGIDEQFF. The CDR3 DNA sequence: TGTGCCAGCAGATTACAGGGTATCGATGAGCAGTTCTTC.

The genes are TRBV5-1 and TRBJ1-4; no firm D call. The germline V gene encodes CDR1 SGHRS and CDR2 YFSETQ. Between the trimmed V and J ends, which lost 0 bases and 8 bases, there was a span of 17 bases. This CDR3 comprises 16 residues. CDR3 loop: CASSLAPPGSGEKLFF. The CDR3 DNA is TGCGCCAGCAGCTTGGCCCCCCCAGGCTCAGGAGAAAAACTGTTTTTT.

The sample holds one count of this clone. This chain joins TRBV9 and TRBJ1-6, with TRBD1 identical over 7 bases. V lost 4 bases and J lost 10; bases outside the gene matches: 8. CDR3 length equals 14 residues. The germline CDR1 and CDR2 sequences are SGDLS and YYNGEE. The CDR3 protein is CASSPRQGRSPLHF. The CDR3 nucleotides read TGTGCCAGCAGCCCCCGACAGGGCAGATCACCCCTCCACTTT. Variable domain in full (rest from reference TRBV9 and TRBJ1-6): DSGVTQTPKHLITATGQRVTLRCSPRSGDLSVYWYQQSLDQGLQFLIQYYNGEERAKGNILERFSAQQFPDLHSELNLSSLELGDSALYFCASSPRQGRSPLHFGNGTRLTVT.

This clone appeared a single time. The gene calls are TRBV5-4 and TRBJ2-2; 13 nucleotides agree with TRBD2. Trimming removed 4 bases from V and 6 bases from J; junction bases left unmatched: 6. The CDR3 runs to 16 residues. Germline V gives CDR1 SGHNT, CDR2 YYREEE (reference sequence). The CDR3 DNA sequence: TGTGCCAGCAGCCCGGGACTAGCGGGGTTCGCCGGGGAGCTGTTTTTT. Amino acid sequence: CASSPGLAGFAGELFF.

V is TRBV7-2 and J is TRBJ2-3, with 10 bases identical to TRBD1. Germline V gives CDR1 SGHTA, CDR2 FQGNSA. The V segment lost 1 base and the J segment 4 bases; nucleotides outside the gene matches: 2. The CDR3 contains 15 residues. The CDR3 region is CASSLVTGGPDTQYF. CDR3 in DNA: TGTGCCAGCAGCTTAGTGACAGGGGGCCCAGATACGCAGTATTTT.

The chain employs TRBV30 and TRBJ1-2, with D possibly being TRBD1 (5 bases). The ends were cut back, 7 bases at V and 0 bases at J, with 9 bases in the middle. This CDR3 comprises 12 residues. Germline values: CDR1 GTSNPN, CDR2 SVGIG (reference sequence). The CDR3 DNA sequence: TGTGCCTCAGACAGCTCTAACTATGGCTACACCTTC. It specifies CASDSSNYGYTF.

This chain uses TRBV28 with TRBJ2-7; a weak D match, TRBD1 (5 bases). Trimming shortened V by 6 bases and J by 2 bases, and 11 bases separated the two germline ends. CDR1 MDHEN and CDR2 SYDVKM come from the germline V gene. The CDR3 totals 13 residues. The CDR3 here is CASSPGKAYEQYF. CDR3 DNA: TGTGCCAGCAGCCCAGGGAAAGCCTACGAGCAGTACTTC. Based on the CDR3 plus reference TRBV28 and TRBJ2-7, the full variable domain is DVKVTQSSRYLVKRTGEKVFLECVQDMDHENMFWYRQDPGLGLRLIYFSYDVKMKEKGDIPEGYSVSREKKERFSLILESASTNQTSMYLCASSPGKAYEQYFGPGTRLTVT.

This chain links TRBV9 with TRBJ2-3; TRBD1 aligns across 7 bases. The CDR3 loop spans 13 amino acids. The J segment lost 10 bases and the V segment lost 0 bases, leaving 5 bases of the junction unmatched. Looked up from germline, CDR1 is SGDLS and CDR2 is YYNGEE. DNA for the CDR3: TGTGCCAGCAGCGTAGATGTGACAGGGTCGCAGTATTTT. This codes for CASSVDVTGSQYF.

The gene calls are TRBV5-1 and TRBJ1-1; TRBD1 matches at 7 bases. This CDR3 comprises 15 residues. Trimming cost V 5 bases and J 0 bases; bases outside gene matches: 7. CDR1 and CDR2 (germline): SGHRS, YFSETQ. CDR3 residues: CASRAGGQLNTEAFF. For the CDR3, the DNA is TGCGCCAGCAGGGCCGGGGGACAGCTGAACACTGAAGCTTTCTTT.

V gene TRBV7-6 combines with J gene TRBJ1-6; D is undetermined. Germline assignment: CDR1 SGHVS and CDR2 FNYEAQ. The CDR3 consists of 13 residues. Trimming shortened V by 5 bases and J by 8 bases, and 10 bases separated the two germline ends. CDR3 in amino acids: CASSPQEDSPLHF. In DNA form, the CDR3 reads TGTGCCAGCAGCCCCCAGGAGGATTCACCCCTCCACTTT.

The rearrangement joins TRBV28 to TRBJ2-5; TRBD2 is a possible D gene (5 bases). The J call may be in error: the DNA end matches TRBJ2-7 better. The germline V gene encodes CDR1 MDHEN and CDR2 SYDVKM. The CDR3 covers 15 residues. CDR3 nucleotide sequence: TGTGCCAGCGGATCGGTCGCGGGCTCAATCTACGAGCAGTACTTC. Its translation is CASGSVAGSIYEQYF.

This chain links TRBV11-2 with TRBJ2-6; 8 bases are shared with TRBD2. From germline, CDR1 is SGHAT and CDR2 FQNNGV. With 6 bases clipped from V and 2 bases from J, the junction kept 12 bases outside the gene matches. CDR3 length equals 18 residues. DNA of the CDR3: TGTGCCAGCAGGAAAGTGGCGGGGGGCCCACCTGGGGCCAACGTCCTGACTTTC. Translated, it gives CASRKVAGGPPGANVLTF.

This rearrangement joins TRBV19 to TRBJ1-2, with D perhaps TRBD1 (6 bases). Trimming took off 5 bases at V and 2 bases at J, with 12 bases between the two ends. Germline CDR1 reads LNHDA; CDR2 reads SQIVND (reference sequence). This CDR3 is built from 14 residues. The CDR3 DNA follows: TGTGCCAGTAGTCTCCGCGGGGGCAACTATGGCTACACCTTC. It yields the protein CASSLRGGNYGYTF.

The chain carries TRBV9 and TRBJ2-1, with D tentatively TRBD2 (5 bases). The germline V gene has CDR1 SGDLS and CDR2 YYNGEE. The germline V and J ends were trimmed by 0 bases and 10 bases, with 14 bases remaining between them. This CDR3 region has 14 residues. The chain's CDR3 is CASSVVQASGEQFF. Here the CDR3 DNA reads TGTGCCAGCAGCGTAGTGCAGGCCTCGGGGGAGCAGTTCTTC.

This clone occurred a few times. The chain uses TRBV4-1 and TRBJ2-7; D possibly corresponds to TRBD1 (6 bases). CDR1 MGHRA and CDR2 YSYEKL come from the germline V gene. CDR3 size: 14 residues. V was shortened by 4 bases and J by 0 bases, with 10 bases between the two germline ends. CDR3 nucleotide sequence: TGCGCCAGCAGCCGCAGACAGGACTCCTACGAGCAGTACTTC. Its protein product is CASSRRQDSYEQYF.

The chain links TRBV7-9 to TRBJ1-2, with 11 bases aligning to TRBD1. The V and J ends lost 2 bases and 4 bases, in that order; junction bases with no gene match: 3. CDR1 is SEHNR, CDR2 FQNEAQ, per germline (reference sequence). The CDR3 extends over 15 amino acids. The CDR3 loop reads CASSLWTGGPYGYTF. The CDR3 DNA follows: TGTGCCAGCAGCTTATGGACAGGGGGCCCCTATGGCTACACCTTC.

V and J are TRBV6-6 and TRBJ1-6; 8 nucleotides align to TRBD1. CDR3 length: 15 residues. Germline V gene sequence: CDR1 MNHNY, CDR2 SVGAGI (reference sequence). V gave up 4 bases and J gave up 7 bases; unmatched junction bases: 6. In DNA, the CDR3 is TGTGCCAGCAGTTCAATCCAGGGGGCGAATTCACCCCTCCACTTT. This gives the protein CASSSIQGANSPLHF.